Presented here are 28 T cell receptor beta chains from one specimen sequenced in a study of T-cell memory formation after mild COVID-19. TCRdb used MiXCR to reprocess the 5' RACE reads, holding one entry per CDR3 protein. The sample lists around 410,000 distinct CDR3 sequences, more than 20% occurring once. The sequencing input was PBMCs or a T cell subset sorted from them (not recorded which). The receptors originated from an adult woman who had mild COVID-19 (a few samples of this study predate the infection). Cell type and time point are not known.

This clonotype was detected a few times. V and J are TRBV20-1 and TRBJ1-1; 10 bases agree with TRBD1. The CDR3 runs to 13 residues. CDR1 is DFQATT and CDR2 is SNEGSKA in the germline V gene (reference sequence). With 6 bases clipped from V and 4 bases from J, the junction kept 5 bases outside the gene matches. The CDR3 spells CSAIRDRGTEAFF. CDR3 sequence (DNA): TGCAGTGCAATCCGGGACAGGGGCACTGAAGCTTTCTTT.

The chain couples TRBV7-2 to TRBJ2-7, with TRBD1 identical over 8 bases. V shed 5 bases and J 5 bases; nucleotides not matched to a gene: 11. The CDR3 is made up of 15 amino acids. In germline, CDR1 is SGHTA, CDR2 FQGNSA. Written as DNA, the CDR3 is TGTGCCAGCAGCCCTTGGACAGGGATAGGCAACGAGCAGTACTTC. It encodes CASSPWTGIGNEQYF.

The sample holds a few counts of this clonotype. This chain uses TRBV11-3 with TRBJ1-1, with D unresolved. Germline lookup yields CDR1 SGHNT and CDR2 YENEEA. The CDR3 extends over 18 amino acids. Trimming shortened V by 4 bases and J by 0 bases, and 21 bases separated the two germline ends. CDR3 sequence reads: CASSSAGWTGDMNTEAFF. CDR3 DNA sequence: TGTGCCAGCAGCTCCGCCGGTTGGACGGGAGATATGAACACTGAAGCTTTCTTT. Supplemented by reference TRBV11-3 and TRBJ1-1, the full variable domain reads EAGVVQSPRYKIIEKKQPVAFWCNPISGHNTLYWYLQNLGQGPELLIRYENEEAVDDSQLPKDRFSAERLKGVDSTLKIQPAELGDSAVYLCASSSAGWTGDMNTEAFFGQGTRLTVV.

This clonotype was recorded many times. The rearrangement links TRBV7-2 to TRBJ2-7; TRBD2 agrees at 9 bases. With 4 bases clipped from V and 4 bases from J, the junction kept 8 bases outside the gene matches. This CDR3 spans 15 amino acids. The germline V gene encodes CDR1 SGHTA and CDR2 FQGNSA. For the CDR3, the DNA is TGTGCCAGCAGCTCAGAACCGGGACTAGCTTACGAGCAGTACTTC. Its protein product is CASSSEPGLAYEQYF.

In its sample, this clonotype was seen a few times. The J gene is TRBJ2-1, the V gene TRBV11-1, with D tentatively TRBD2 (5 bases). Germline V CDR1 and CDR2: SGHAT, FQDESV (reference sequence). The V end was cut by 1 base, the J end by 0 bases, with 10 bases between. The CDR3 has 16 amino acids. CDR3 nucleotide sequence: TGTGCCAGCAGCTTAGGGCTGGGGAGCTCCTACAATGAGCAGTTCTTC. It codes for CASSLGLGSSYNEQFF.

J is TRBJ2-6 and V is TRBV5-1; D is perhaps TRBD1 (6 bases). The CDR3 is 17 amino acids. Per germline, CDR1 SGHRS and CDR2 YFSETQ. Trimming left V 2 bases short and J 0 bases short, with 12 bases between. CDR3 in amino acids: CASSLGQTYSGANVLTF. The CDR3 bases are TGCGCCAGCAGCTTAGGACAGACCTACTCTGGGGCCAACGTCCTGACTTTC.

There are a few counts of this clonotype. This rearrangement joins TRBV3-1 to TRBJ1-4; D is ambiguous. Germline V CDR1 and CDR2: LGHDT, YNNKEL (reference sequence). The CDR3 is 14 residues long. With 3 bases removed from V and 8 bases from J, the gap between germline ends came to 13 bases. The DNA for the CDR3 is TGTGCCAGCAGCCACAACCCCGCCGGGGAAAAACTGTTTTTT. Amino acids: CASSHNPAGEKLFF.

V gene TRBV30 combines with J gene TRBJ1-2, with D possibly being TRBD1 (6 bases). The germline V gene encodes CDR1 GTSNPN and CDR2 SVGIG (reference sequence). The CDR3 is 12 amino acids. Trimming left V 4 bases short and J 8 bases short, with 14 bases between. CDR3 DNA: TGTGCCTGGATCGAGACAGGTGGGGGCTACACCTTC. This codes for CAWIETGGGYTF.

The chain has TRBV9 and TRBJ1-2; TRBD1 agrees at 7 bases. V lost 0 bases to trimming and J lost 6 bases; unmatched junction nucleotides: 11. Germline assignment: CDR1 SGDLS and CDR2 YYNGEE. The CDR3 contains 16 residues. CDR3 nucleotide sequence: TGTGCCAGCAGCGTAGGTCCTCAACAGGGGTACGATGGCTACACCTTC. Its protein product is CASSVGPQQGYDGYTF.

This clonotype was seen only a few times. The rearrangement uses TRBV18 and TRBJ2-7; TRBD1 aligns across 7 bases. The CDR3 consists of 14 residues. Per germline, CDR1 KGHSH and CDR2 LQKENI. J lost 2 bases, V lost 4 bases, and 5 bases had no gene match. The DNA of the CDR3 is TGTGCCAGCTCACGCGGACAGGATCCCTACGAGCAGTACTTC. As protein: CASSRGQDPYEQYF.

This clonotype was found once. The V and J genes are TRBV4-1 and TRBJ2-1, with a weak D call TRBD2 (5 bases). Deletions cut 0 bases from V and 7 bases from J, with 16 bases between. The CDR3 is made up of 16 amino acids. The germline V gene encodes CDR1 MGHRA and CDR2 YSYEKL. CDR3 sequence (DNA): TGCGCCAGCAGCCAAGAAGGAGGATCTCCTGTGAATGAGCAGTTCTTC. It yields the protein CASSQEGGSPVNEQFF.

The chain uses TRBV12-3 or TRBV12-4 and TRBJ1-5, with TRBD1 matching 7 bases. This CDR3 has 15 residues. With 6 bases clipped from V and 0 bases from J, the junction kept 5 bases outside the gene matches. The CDR3, as DNA: TGTGCCAGCAGCTTGGACAGGCTTAGCAATCAGCCCCAGCATTTT. Translating it yields CASSLDRLSNQPQHF.

This chain connects TRBV9 to TRBJ2-7, with D possibly being TRBD1 (5 bases). Germline assignment: CDR1 SGDLS and CDR2 YYNGEE. Trimming pared 2 bases from V and 7 bases from J, leaving 13 bases between. CDR3 length: 13 residues. The CDR3 DNA reads TGTGCCAGCAGCGTGCACGTTAAGGGGGAGCAGTACTTC. Its protein product is CASSVHVKGEQYF.

The chain joins TRBV7-2 to TRBJ1-4; D perhaps matches TRBD1 (6 bases). The CDR3 loop spans 14 amino acids. Germline CDR1 SGHTA, CDR2 FQGNSA. V was cut by 5 bases and J by 8 bases, with 15 bases left in between. The CDR3 nucleotides read TGTGCCAGCAGCCAAGGGGGAGGGCGCGAAAAACTGTTTTTT. This encodes CASSQGGGREKLFF.

This clonotype was seen more than once but under ten times. The chain couples TRBV19 to TRBJ1-1; TRBD1 aligns across 9 bases. The CDR3 consists of 15 residues. The V and J ends lost 5 bases and 6 bases, in that order; junction bases with no gene match: 10. Germline assignment: CDR1 LNHDA and CDR2 SQIVND (reference sequence). As DNA, the CDR3 is TGTGCCAGTAGTCCGATTCGGGACAGGGACGCTGAAGCTTTCTTT. Translating gives CASSPIRDRDAEAFF. Combining the CDR3 with reference TRBV19 and TRBJ1-1 gives the whole variable domain DGGITQSPKYLFRKEGQNVTLSCEQNLNHDAMYWYRQDPGQGLRLIYYSQIVNDFQKGDIAEGYSVSREKKESFPLTVTSAQKNPTAFYLCASSPIRDRDAEAFFGQGTRLTVV.

This clonotype was observed a few times. The chain combines TRBV5-1 with TRBJ1-3; D call uncertain. Per germline, CDR1 SGHRS and CDR2 YFSETQ. The CDR3 is 13 amino acids. Between the trimmed V and J ends, which lost 0 bases and 4 bases, there was a span of 5 bases. CDR3 sequence reads: CASSLAQGNTIYF. Here the CDR3 DNA reads TGCGCCAGCAGCTTGGCACAGGGAAACACCATATATTTT.

The V call is TRBV4-2, the J call TRBJ2-5; TRBD1 aligns across 8 bases. The J segment lost 6 bases and the V segment lost 3 bases, leaving 12 bases of the junction unmatched. CDR3 size: 16 residues. Germline V gene data show CDR1 as LGHNA and CDR2 as YNFKEQ. The CDR3 DNA reads TGTGCCAGCAGCCAGCACGGGACAGGCGGTATGAAGACCCAGTACTTC. Encoded protein: CASSQHGTGGMKTQYF.

In its sample, this clonotype was seen a few times. V and J are TRBV6-5 and TRBJ2-3, with D tentatively TRBD1 (6 bases). Germline CDR1 MNHEY, CDR2 SVGAGI. The CDR3 is 14 residues long. The V end lost 8 bases, the J end lost 4 bases, and 16 bases lay between the germline ends. The chain's CDR3 is CASHPGGSSDTQYF. The CDR3 DNA reads as TGTGCCAGCCATCCTGGGGGCAGCTCAGATACGCAGTATTTT.

In this sample, this clonotype turned up a few times. The junction departs from germline at one end; a sequencing error may be responsible. This chain connects TRBV7-7 to TRBJ1-1; D might be TRBD1 (5 bases). The CDR3 sequence is 16 residues long. CDR1 and CDR2 from the germline V gene are SSHAT and FNYEAQ (reference sequence). The DNA of the CDR3 is TGTGCTAGCAGCTTAGCCGTGGAGGGGATGAACACTGAAGCTTTCTTT. Its translation is CASSLAVEGMNTEAFF.

The chain couples TRBV7-2 to TRBJ2-7; the D call may be TRBD1 or TRBD2 (5 bases each). The V end lost 6 bases, the J end lost 4 bases, and 19 bases lay between the germline ends. The germline V gene encodes CDR1 SGHTA and CDR2 FQGNSA. The CDR3 extends over 15 amino acids. The CDR3 protein is CASRVELGDLYEQYF. CDR3 DNA sequence: TGTGCCAGCAGGGTCGAGCTGGGGGATTTATACGAGCAGTACTTC.

The V gene is TRBV11-2, the J gene TRBJ1-1; TRBD1 is a possible D gene (6 bases). There are 15 residues in the CDR3. Germline values: CDR1 SGHAT, CDR2 FQNNGV. The V end was cut by 0 bases, the J end by 3 bases, with 11 bases between. In DNA form, the CDR3 reads TGTGCCAGCAGCTTAGAGGGGGGGGCGCACACTGAAGCTTTCTTT. Its translation: CASSLEGGAHTEAFF. Filled out from reference TRBV11-2 and TRBJ1-1, the complete variable domain reads EAGVAQSPRYKIIEKRQSVAFWCNPISGHATLYWYQQILGQGPKLLIQFQNNGVVDDSQLPKDRFSAERLKGVDSTLKIQPAKLEDSAVYLCASSLEGGAHTEAFFGQGTRLTVV.

The chain recombines TRBV7-8 with TRBJ2-3, with 9 bases matching TRBD2. CDR3 length: 16 residues. Germline V lookup: CDR1 SGHVS, CDR2 FQNEAQ. Unmatched junction bases numbered 8, after V lost 3 bases and J lost 4 bases. The CDR3 bases are TGTGCCAGCAGCTTGGACCTAGCGGGAATGGCAGATACGCAGTATTTT. Its protein product is CASSLDLAGMADTQYF. Complete variable domain (other parts from reference TRBV7-8 and TRBJ2-3): GAGVSQSPRYKVAKRGQDVALRCDPISGHVSLFWYQQALGQGPEFLTYFQNEAQLDKSGLPSDRFFAERPEGSVSTLKIQRTQQEDSAVYLCASSLDLAGMADTQYFGPGTRLTVL.

The chain carries TRBV21-1 and TRBJ2-4; the DNA was not compared with TRBD2, the D call given in the table. TRBV21-1 is deemed a pseudogene. This CDR3 comprises 18 residues. Written as DNA, the CDR3 is TGTGCCAGCAGCCGCCGGGCAGTCCCTAGGATAGCCAAAAACATTCAGTACTTC. Its protein product is CASSRRAVPRIAKNIQYF.

V and J are TRBV3-1 and TRBJ2-5; TRBD2 is a possible D gene (6 bases). Looked up from germline, CDR1 is LGHDT and CDR2 is YNNKEL (reference sequence). The CDR3 is made up of 12 amino acids. With 8 bases removed from V and 1 base from J, the gap between germline ends came to 8 bases. The CDR3 spells CASRDFQETQYF. CDR3 DNA: TGTGCCAGCCGGGACTTCCAAGAGACCCAGTACTTC.

This clonotype was counted a few times. The chain uses TRBV29-1 and TRBJ2-1; 13 bases fit TRBD2. Germline CDR1 SQVTM, CDR2 ANQGSEA. The V gene end was trimmed by 3 bases and the J gene end by 4 bases; junction bases not matched to a gene: 18. The length of the CDR3 is 20 residues. As DNA, the CDR3 is TGCAGCGTTGAGTCCGAGACTAGCGGGAGGAGGACCCAGCGGTACAATGAGCAGTTCTTC. It yields the protein CSVESETSGRRTQRYNEQFF.

The table lists this clonotype with a few counts. The V gene is TRBV5-1, the J gene TRBJ2-2, with a weak D call TRBD1 (6 bases). Germline loops: CDR1 SGHRS, CDR2 YFSETQ. Trimming took off 1 base at V and 0 bases at J, with 7 bases between the two ends. CDR3 length: 15 amino acids. CDR3 region: CASSLWDTNTGELFF. CDR3 bases: TGCGCCAGCAGCTTGTGGGACACGAACACCGGGGAGCTGTTTTTT.

This clonotype was picked up a small number of times. The chain recombines TRBV7-3 with TRBJ2-4; 7 bases align to TRBD2. From germline, CDR1 is SGHTA and CDR2 FQGTGA. The V gene end was trimmed by 5 bases and the J gene end by 0 bases; junction bases not matched to a gene: 4. CDR3 size: 15 residues. This CDR3 reads CASSPGGGAKNIQYF. DNA of the CDR3: TGTGCCAGCAGCCCGGGCGGGGGAGCCAAAAACATTCAGTACTTC.

This clonotype appeared a few times. J is TRBJ1-1 and V is TRBV3-1; D is uncertain. Trimming cost V 3 bases and J 4 bases, with 9 bases left between them. Germline CDR1 and CDR2: LGHDT and YNNKEL (reference sequence). The CDR3 extends over 13 amino acids. CDR3 in amino acids: CASSQTGATEAFF. The CDR3 bases are TGTGCCAGCAGCCAGACCGGAGCCACTGAAGCTTTCTTT.